This entry is about one T cell receptor beta chain. The data stem from a study of cytomegalovirus exposure and HLA in healthy donors. Produced via immunoSEQ multiplex PCR; TCRdb's table is partial and in-frame only. The sample contains 130,000 or so clones, roughly nine tenths of which appear only once. The ends lost 7 bases at V and 8 bases at J; junction bases unmatched: 8. The CDR3 loop spans 14 amino acids. CDR1 is SEHNR and CDR2 is FQNEAQ in the germline V gene (reference sequence). The sequenced sample consisted of PBMCs. The TCR originated in a young woman in good health and CMV-seronegative. The chain links TRBV7-9 to TRBJ1-4, with 9 bases lining up with TRBD1. The CDR3 spells CASTAGQGLEKLFF. The CDR3 DNA reads TGTGCCAGCACCGCGGGACAGGGTTTAGAAAAACTGTTTTTT.